This entry features one T cell receptor beta chain sequence. There is no known antigen for this receptor. No clone much larger than this one lies a single base away; base qualities are absent. This specimen comes from a study of shared clonotypes between healthy human individuals (dated by TCRdb to about 2020). Regarding the research as a whole: A few men and a couple of women, aged 18 to 49 years, made up the cohort. For each donor, CD4 naive and CD4 memory were each run on three plates, CD8 naive on two plates, and CD8 memory on one plate. The study deeply sequenced blood TCR repertoires of about 5 healthy adults to estimate repertoire size and the extent of clonotype sharing between individuals. Different laboratories and diverse techniques were used to prepare libraries and sequence TCR repertoires, to increase sequencing depth and limit assay-specific biases. Each donor's leukapheresis produced roughly between roughly 0.85 and 9.5 billion PBMCs. Study-wide conclusions, independent of this receptor: Estimated clonotype richness was generally larger for naive than for memory subsets. When several donors were compared, the shared fraction of clonotypes was roughly 4.8% for naive CD4, 3.5% to 4% for naive CD8, 2.3% for memory CD4, and 0.35% to 0.5% for memory CD8. Based on pairwise subsampling, the degree of clonotype sharing among donors was expected to be affected by sequencing depth. Rarefaction of sorted-subset datasets indicated incomplete sequencing despite the large sequencing depth. Compared with non-shared clonotypes, clonotypes shared by all four sorted-subset donors had higher generation probabilities. Sampling was restricted to blood, and TCR repertoires in tissues likely differ from the TCR repertoires found in blood. The genetic and exposure-history diversity represented was limited by the small number of donors.

Inclusive of the bounding cysteine and phenylalanine, the CDR3 is 15 residues long. Just the 45-base CDR3 DNA is kept, in frame starting at base 1. CDR1 and CDR2 are read off the germline V gene as SGHAT and FQNNGV. Trimming removed 1 base from V and 8 bases from J, leaving 14 bases between the germline ends. TCR CDR3 regions were amplified from genomic DNA by multiplex PCR using the deep immunoSEQ assay. Extracted genomic DNA from each cell subset was distributed evenly across all wells of several immunoSEQ 96-well plates, and each plate was treated as a replicate. Each replicate PCR for sorted subsets received about 180 ng genomic DNA, equal to tens of thousands of T cell genomes. Purified libraries were measured with a Qubit 3.0 fluorometer, size-checked on a Bioanalyzer 2100, and measured again with the KAPA Library Quantification kit. Each immunoSEQ 96-well plate was sequenced on its own single-read 150-cycle Illumina NextSeq 550 flow cell. In the original analysis: Because the immunoSEQ output included only junctional sequences and no quality scores, the filtering could not be the same as the filtering used for full-length reads. To assign V/J genes and CDR3, sequences were annotated against IMGT germline references using PyIR, a Python wrapper for IgBLAST v1.9. Reads were filtered out if the reads had weak V/J assignments (E-value above 1e-6), no CDR3, stop codons, out-of-frame junctions, or ambiguous translated residues. V3J clonotypes were defined by identical inferred V gene, J gene, and CDR3 amino acid sequence. To compute the percentage overlap between repertoires, the number of shared unique clonotypes was divided by the size of the smaller repertoire. Three approaches were used to assess repertoire richness: RTK rarefaction, the Chao1 estimator, and Recon v2.1 estimates of unobserved clonotypes. OLGA was used to compute generation probabilities for all TCRbeta clonotypes that the gDNA method yielded from a few donors. TCRdb re-hosts the immuneACCESS table, in-frame sequences only. Its copies lack some clones; in the studies checked, an unresolved V gene accounts for under half of them, and the cause for the rest is not known. V, J and clone size reflect that table, while D and trimming were determined from the DNA. Here the sample has some 790,000 clones; approximately 77% occur a single time. The ten largest make up around 1.8% of the sample.

Donors were healthy HIV-negative adults with no recently reported acute infections or vaccinations. Only Caucasian adults living in Nashville, Tennessee, USA were represented among the donors. CD4+ T cells were enriched by magnetic negative selection, after which naive cells were positively selected on CD45RA and the negative fraction was taken as the memory subset. After blood collection by leukapheresis, PBMCs were isolated using Ficoll-Histopaque density gradient centrifugation and then cryopreserved in the vapor phase of liquid nitrogen. Analytical flow cytometry was used to check the purity and quantity of every magnetically sorted T cell population. From each sorted fraction, genomic DNA was isolated and quantified by UV absorbance on a Nanodrop 2000c.

This TCR derives from a woman between 25 and 40 years old in good health. Sequenced sample: memory CD4+ T cells sorted from blood. The cell subset or site tag for this specimen amounts to: CD45RA-negative fraction. This chain is built from TRBV11-2 and TRBJ1-4, and TRBD1 may be the D gene, going by 6 matching bases. CDR3 sequence: CASSLGRGSGEKLFF. DNA sequence: TGTGCCAGCAGCTTAGGCAGGGGCTCGGGAGAAAAACTGTTTTTT.